Described below is a single T cell receptor (beta chain) sequence and its context. The PCR employed 60 Vbeta primers together with 13 Jbeta primers. Sequencing used immunoSEQ multiplex PCR; TCRdb keeps in-frame clones, though not all of them. The repertoire holds around 92,000 clones, with under 85% as singletons. This sample is part of a study of cytomegalovirus exposure and HLA in healthy donors. The CDR3 totals 16 residues. J lost 6 bases, V lost 2 bases, and 9 bases had no gene match. Germline V gene data show CDR1 as SEHNR and CDR2 as FQNEAQ (reference sequence). This TCR came from a female donor in good health and CMV-seropositive. The rearrangement links TRBV7-9 to TRBJ2-1, with 8 bases aligning to TRBD2. Sample: PBMCs. The chain's CDR3 is CASSLWSPGGVNEQFF. DNA for the CDR3: TGTGCCAGCAGCTTATGGTCCCCCGGGGGGGTCAATGAGCAGTTCTTC.